This entry is about one T cell receptor (beta chain). Its specificity is unknown. The data derive from a study of tumor-infiltrating lymphocytes in localized non-small cell lung cancer. Study-wide results and caveats: Different pieces of the same tissue were used for each assay.

Sequencing used immunoSEQ multiplex PCR; TCRdb keeps in-frame clones, though not all of them. The sample holds 10,000 or so clones, 60% to 80% seen once. V was trimmed by 5 bases and J by 1 base, leaving 6 bases between them. In germline, CDR1 is SEHNR, CDR2 FQNEAQ (reference sequence). CDR3 length equals 13 residues. The J gene is TRBJ1-3, the V gene TRBV7-9; D unresolved. This TCR was sampled from a human donor with non-small cell lung cancer. The sample consisted of lung tumor tissue. The chain's CDR3 is CASSGDSGNTIYF. The DNA for the CDR3 is TGTGCCAGCAGCGGGGATTCTGGAAACACCATATATTTT.